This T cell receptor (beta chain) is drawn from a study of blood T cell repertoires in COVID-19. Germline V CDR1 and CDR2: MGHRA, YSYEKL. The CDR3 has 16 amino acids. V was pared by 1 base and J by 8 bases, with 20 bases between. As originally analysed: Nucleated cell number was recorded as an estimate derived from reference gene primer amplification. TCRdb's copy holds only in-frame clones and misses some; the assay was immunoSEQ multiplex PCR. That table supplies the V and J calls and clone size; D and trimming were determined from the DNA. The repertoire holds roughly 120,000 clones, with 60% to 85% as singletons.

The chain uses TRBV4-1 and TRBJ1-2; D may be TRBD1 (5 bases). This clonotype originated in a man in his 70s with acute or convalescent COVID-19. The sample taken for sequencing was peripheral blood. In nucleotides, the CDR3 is TGCGCCAGCAGCCAAGTGTCTACAGGTTGGGGTAAGGGCTACACCTTC. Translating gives CASSQVSTGWGKGYTF.